The 18 T cell receptor beta chains below come from one sample, sequenced in a study of blood T cell repertoires in COVID-19 (TCRdb year 2020). Library creation used the immunoSEQ multiplex PCR assay. Entries here come from immuneACCESS through TCRdb and include only in-frame sequences with V and J called. Some clones fail to appear in such tables; in the studies checked, an unresolved V gene covers under half of the shortfall, and the cause of the remainder is unknown. This sample comprises roughly 260,000 clones, over 80% of them detected only once. The ten largest clones add up to 2.6% of the sample. The sequenced sample consisted of PBMCs or T cells enriched from blood (not recorded which). Source of these receptors: a woman in her 30s with acute COVID-19.

V gene TRBV7-8 combines with J gene TRBJ2-7; D is undetermined. V was trimmed by 7 bases and J by 2 bases, leaving 18 bases between them. CDR1 SGHVS and CDR2 FQNEAQ come from the germline V gene. This CDR3 spans 15 amino acids. The CDR3 reads CASTQRQVAPYEQYF. The CDR3 DNA sequence: TGTGCCAGCACCCAAAGGCAGGTGGCCCCCTACGAGCAGTACTTC.

The V gene is TRBV10-3, the J gene TRBJ1-4, with D perhaps TRBD1 (6 bases). The length of the CDR3 is 13 residues. Germline loops: CDR1 ENHRY, CDR2 SYGVKD. The ends were cut back, 6 bases at V and 6 bases at J, with 11 bases in the middle. CDR3 bases: TGTGCCATCAGGGGAGGGGGGGATGAAAAACTGTTTTTT. Protein: CAIRGGGDEKLFF.

The V call is TRBV13, the J call TRBJ1-2, with D possibly being TRBD1 (5 bases). Germline V CDR1 and CDR2: PRHDT, FYEKMQ (reference sequence). This CDR3 has 13 residues. V was shortened by 0 bases and J by 8 bases, with 10 bases between the two germline ends. CDR3 amino acids: CASSLGWGRGYTF. The DNA for the CDR3 is TGTGCCAGCAGCTTAGGCTGGGGCCGCGGCTACACCTTC.

This chain connects TRBV7-9 to TRBJ2-1; weak D call: TRBD1 (6 bases). In germline, CDR1 is SEHNR, CDR2 FQNEAQ (reference sequence). The CDR3 is 15 residues long. With 5 bases removed from V and 5 bases from J, the gap between germline ends came to 16 bases. The CDR3 region is CASSPPTGLNNEQFF. In nucleotides, the CDR3 is TGTGCCAGCAGCCCGCCCACAGGGCTAAACAATGAGCAGTTCTTC.

V is TRBV12-3 or TRBV12-4 and J is TRBJ1-1; 9 bases fit TRBD1. J gave up 6 bases and V 9 bases, and 8 bases lay outside the gene matches. This CDR3 region has 13 residues. The CDR3 protein is CARNGTGTSEAFF. As DNA, the CDR3 is TGTGCCAGGAATGGGACAGGGACCTCTGAAGCTTTCTTT.

A note on this clone: Different DNA sequences within this sample yield the same CDR3. The chain is built from TRBV5-4 and TRBJ1-1; TRBD1 is a possible D gene (6 bases). Germline CDR1 reads SGHNT; CDR2 reads YYREEE (reference sequence). Between the trimmed V and J ends, which lost 0 bases and 0 bases, there was a span of 6 bases. The CDR3 has 14 residues. The CDR3 is CASSLDRVNTEAFF. DNA of the CDR3: TGTGCCAGCAGCTTGGACAGGGTGAACACTGAAGCTTTCTTT.

The chain uses TRBV18 and TRBJ1-2; D is perhaps TRBD1 (6 bases). The germline V and J ends were trimmed by 3 bases and 6 bases, with 14 bases remaining between them. The CDR3 runs 14 residues. Germline assignment: CDR1 KGHSH and CDR2 LQKENI. CDR3 coding DNA: TGTGCCAGCTCACCGGTCCGGGCAGGGGATGGCTACACCTTC. Its protein product is CASSPVRAGDGYTF.

The chain couples TRBV5-4 to TRBJ2-6; a weak D match, TRBD2 (5 bases). From germline, CDR1 is SGHNT and CDR2 YYREEE (reference sequence). CDR3 length: 15 residues. The V end was cut by 3 bases, the J end by 0 bases, with 7 bases between. Written as DNA, the CDR3 is TGTGCCAGCAGCTCCGGAGGCTCTGGGGCCAACGTCCTGACTTTC. This sequence encodes CASSSGGSGANVLTF.

Here the CDR3 reads CASSLELDEQFF. The CDR3 DNA reads as TGTGCCAGCAGCTTAGAACTCGATGAGCAGTTCTTC. The chain has TRBV7-9 and TRBJ2-1, with D unclear. The CDR3 sequence is 12 residues long. Deletions cut 1 base from V and 8 bases from J, with 6 bases between. Germline V gene data show CDR1 as SEHNR and CDR2 as FQNEAQ (reference sequence). The full variable domain, rest sourced from reference TRBV7-9 and TRBJ2-1, is DTGVSQNPRHKITKRGQNVTFRCDPISEHNRLYWYRQTLGQGPEFLTYFQNEAQLEKSRLLSDRFSAERPKGSFSTLEIQRTEQGDSAMYLCASSLELDEQFFGPGTRLTVL.

The chain employs TRBV11-2 and TRBJ2-1, with D maybe TRBD1 (5 bases). This CDR3 contains 15 residues. The V and J ends lost 5 bases and 1 base respectively, with 12 bases between them. Germline loops: CDR1 SGHAT, CDR2 FQNNGV. This chain's CDR3 is CASSAEQDSYNEQFF. In DNA, the CDR3 is TGTGCCAGCAGCGCCGAACAGGATTCCTACAATGAGCAGTTCTTC.

The CDR3, as DNA: TGTGCCAGTAGTACCCGGACAGATTTTCTTGACAATCAGCCCCAGCATTTT. This codes for CASSTRTDFLDNQPQHF. The chain has TRBV19 and TRBJ1-5; D might be TRBD1 (6 bases). Germline values: CDR1 LNHDA, CDR2 SQIVND (reference sequence). V lost 4 bases and J lost 3, with 19 bases in between. The CDR3 sequence is 17 residues long.

In its sample, this clone was seen many times. This chain joins TRBV4-1 and TRBJ1-6, with D perhaps TRBD1 (6 bases). This CDR3 has 13 residues. Deletions cut 3 bases from V and 12 bases from J, with 12 bases between. The germline gives CDR1 MGHRA, CDR2 YSYEKL. CDR3 residues: CASSHDRSRPLHF. DNA for the CDR3: TGCGCCAGCAGCCATGACAGGAGTCGACCCCTCCACTTT.

The CDR3 sequence is CASSLGGLSNEKLFF. The CDR3 DNA is TGTGCCAGCAGCTTAGGGGGGCTGAGTAATGAAAAACTGTTTTTT. The rearrangement links TRBV7-2 to TRBJ1-4; perhaps TRBD1 as D (6 bases). V was shortened by 1 base and J by 4 bases, with 10 bases between the two germline ends. The CDR3 has 15 amino acids. Germline V gives CDR1 SGHTA, CDR2 FQGNSA.

This clone was recorded only once. V gene TRBV28 combines with J gene TRBJ1-3; D may be TRBD1 (5 bases). This CDR3 has 17 residues. Deletions cut 3 bases from V and 1 base from J, with 16 bases between. The germline gives CDR1 MDHEN, CDR2 SYDVKM. The CDR3 DNA follows: TGTGCCAGCAGTTTGACCTTTCAGGGCGGATCTGGAAACACCATATATTTT. The encoded protein is CASSLTFQGGSGNTIYF.

The chain recombines TRBV10-1 with TRBJ1-2; the match to TRBD1 covers 10 bases. The CDR3 is made up of 13 amino acids. Germline CDR1 WNHNN, CDR2 SYGVQD (reference sequence). The V gene end was trimmed by 6 bases and the J gene end by 8 bases; junction bases not matched to a gene: 6. This CDR3 is CASSRDRGNGYTF. CDR3 nucleotides: TGCGCCAGCAGCAGGGACAGGGGTAACGGCTACACCTTC.

The chain carries TRBV7-2 and TRBJ2-3; D unclear. Germline V gene data show CDR1 as SGHTA and CDR2 as FQGNSA. V lost 5 bases to trimming and J lost 4 bases, with 4 bases between them. This CDR3 has 11 residues. CDR3 residues: CASSPADTQYF. CDR3 DNA sequence: TGTGCCAGCAGCCCAGCAGATACGCAGTATTTT.

This chain links TRBV7-2 with TRBJ2-2; D may be TRBD2 (5 bases). CDR3 length: 15 residues. CDR1 and CDR2 (germline): SGHTA, FQGNSA. V lost 5 bases to trimming and J lost 3 bases, with 13 bases between them. The CDR3 DNA is TGTGCCAGCAGCCCTAGCTCGGGGTACACCGGGGAGCTGTTTTTT. Translated, it gives CASSPSSGYTGELFF.

V and J are TRBV14 and TRBJ2-5, with 10 bases lining up with TRBD1. This CDR3 region has 16 residues. Germline-derived CDR1 and CDR2 are SGHDN and FVKESK. Trimming took 2 bases from V and 4 from J; bases not matched to a gene: 7. The CDR3 sequence is CASSQIPGQGTETQYF. The CDR3 DNA sequence: TGTGCCAGCAGCCAAATCCCGGGACAGGGGACAGAGACCCAGTACTTC.